A selection of T cell receptor beta chains follows, all from one sample in a study of blood T cell repertoires in COVID-19. Sequencing used immunoSEQ multiplex PCR; TCRdb keeps in-frame clones, though not all of them. The sample consists of 250,000 to 300,000 clones, 75% to 90% of them appearing once. Specimen: peripheral blood. The receptors come from a woman in her 70s with acute or convalescent COVID-19. The CDR3 runs from the conserved cysteine through the conserved F or W. Fields, in order: V gene, J gene, CDR3 protein.

TRBV2,TRBJ1-4,CASKEGSKQGLFF
TRBV3-1/TRBV3-2,TRBJ2-6,CASSRQGGFSGANVLTF
TRBV18,TRBJ1-2,CASQPGQGDGYTF
TRBV10-3,TRBJ2-5,CATAGGPVETQYF
TRBV10-3,TRBJ2-2,CAISEGERGGTGELFF
TRBV13,TRBJ2-1,CASSWGLAGSYNEQFF
TRBV28,TRBJ1-4,CASVDSSTNEKLFF
TRBV28,TRBJ1-2,CASSLGGAGDYGYTF
TRBV25-1,TRBJ1-1,CASSESKGYTEAFF
TRBV18,TRBJ2-7,CASSPTTGTYEQYF
TRBV24-1,TRBJ2-3,CATSDRTTDTQYF
TRBV6-5,TRBJ2-1,CASRRSRERGFEQFF
TRBV2,TRBJ1-5,CASSESGERQPQHF
TRBV18,TRBJ1-1,CASSLTQGNTEAFF
TRBV3-1/TRBV3-2,TRBJ2-3,CASTLGDTQYF
TRBV3-1/TRBV3-2,TRBJ2-5,CASSRRGAEETQYF
TRBV7-9,TRBJ2-7,CASSLDRGPNEQYF
TRBV2,TRBJ2-2,CASSEGHLNTGELFF
TRBV18,TRBJ1-1,CASSPSLSSEAFF
TRBV4-1,TRBJ2-7,CASSQEPSGEAMQYF
TRBV29-1,TRBJ2-7,CSVGQGTYEQYF
TRBV7-2,TRBJ1-5,CASSPLTGLNQPQHF
TRBV9,TRBJ1-5,CASSVVVVYRVRRPQHF
TRBV2,TRBJ1-6,CASSDRGLNSPLHF
TRBV19,TRBJ1-1,CASSITGRSEAFF
TRBV2,TRBJ1-4,CASSPGTGLGEKLFF
TRBV5-1,TRBJ2-7,CASSLTGVYEQYF
TRBV3-1/TRBV3-2,TRBJ1-1,CASSHSWGPQAEAFF
TRBV12-3/TRBV12-4,TRBJ1-5,CASSSWGTPQHF
TRBV20-1,TRBJ1-4,CSARSNEKLFF
TRBV6-1,TRBJ1-1,CASSEGTWSGTTEAFF
TRBV3-1/TRBV3-2,TRBJ2-3,CASSQRGFEDTQYF
TRBV12-2,TRBJ1-4,CASRFGTVNEKLFF
TRBV4-1,TRBJ2-1,CASSQLGQGVTEQFF
TRBV5-1,TRBJ1-2,CASSLNSGAQGIYGYTF
TRBV29-1,TRBJ1-3,CSVSGQGTGNTIYF
TRBV11-2,TRBJ2-7,CASSPGLVVTYF
TRBV19,TRBJ1-5,CASSMRGSGPQHF
TRBV9,TRBJ2-1,CASSVTSYNEQFF
TRBV11-3,TRBJ2-2,CASSHRLDRGTGELFF
TRBV6-5,TRBJ1-1,CASSYSRRVNTEAFF
TRBV3-1/TRBV3-2,TRBJ2-1,CASSRGKFSSYNEQFF
TRBV6-6,TRBJ1-2,CASRIGTGNYGYTF
TRBV19,TRBJ2-5,CASSYVGQGTETQYF
TRBV18,TRBJ2-1,CASSPPNRGLGDNEQFF
TRBV19,TRBJ1-2,CASSLTALNYGYTF
TRBV5-1,TRBJ2-5,CASRPGLAGVGETQYF
TRBV24-1,TRBJ2-2,CATSDSAPSGGLWNTGELFF
TRBV5-4,TRBJ2-7,CASSLAGGPYKEQYF
TRBV3-1/TRBV3-2,TRBJ2-1,CASSQGTGTYNEQFF
TRBV21-1,TRBJ1-6,CASSKERVSSPLHF
TRBV18,TRBJ2-7,CASSPGQVYEQYF
TRBV5-1,TRBJ2-1,CASSWAGTGDNEQFF
TRBV18,TRBJ1-1,CASSPRLVQNTEAFF
TRBV6-4,TRBJ2-1,CASSVASGGVDEQFF
TRBV5-1,TRBJ1-2,CASSLGTGQGGYTF
TRBV2,TRBJ1-2,CASFRAGRGYTF